Presented here are 12 T cell receptor beta chains from one specimen sequenced in a study of cytomegalovirus exposure and HLA in healthy donors. The PCR ran on 60 Vbeta and 13 Jbeta primers. Some clones are missing from TCRdb's copy, which holds only in-frame ones; the method was immunoSEQ multiplex PCR. The sample records 110,000 to 150,000 clones, 76% being singletons. Specimen: PBMCs. The receptors originated from a man younger than 35 in good health and CMV-seronegative.

This sequence joins TRBV19 and TRBJ1-2, with 11 nucleotides matching TRBD1. This CDR3 comprises 15 residues. Germline V CDR1 and CDR2: LNHDA, SQIVND (reference sequence). V lost 5 bases, J lost 9 bases, and 11 bases stayed unmatched. Here the CDR3 DNA reads TGTGCCAGTAGTCCATGGGACAGGGGGAGTTTAAGCTACACCTTC. It translates to CASSPWDRGSLSYTF.

The chain recombines TRBV6-6 with TRBJ1-1, with TRBD1 matching 9 bases. J lost 4 bases, V lost 7 bases, and 13 bases had no gene match. Germline loops: CDR1 MNHNY, CDR2 SVGAGI (reference sequence). This CDR3 has 16 amino acids. CDR3 loop: CASNGQGPPYGTEAFF. CDR3 nucleotides: TGTGCCAGCAACGGACAGGGGCCCCCCTATGGCACTGAAGCTTTCTTT.

The chain employs TRBV30 and TRBJ1-5; TRBD1 matches at 7 bases. This CDR3 is 19 amino acids long. The trim removed 0 bases at V and 2 bases at J, leaving 16 bases unmatched. Germline loops: CDR1 GTSNPN, CDR2 SVGIG (reference sequence). The CDR3 sequence: CAWSVRRQGPVVGNQPQHF. CDR3 nucleotide sequence: TGTGCCTGGAGTGTCCGTAGACAGGGACCCGTAGTGGGCAATCAGCCCCAGCATTTT.

This clone was seen once. J is TRBJ2-7 and V is TRBV19; D possibly corresponds to TRBD2 (6 bases). Trimming cost V 2 bases and J 0 bases, with 11 bases left between them. The CDR3 is 15 residues long. The germline CDR1 and CDR2 sequences are LNHDA and SQIVND (reference sequence). Written as DNA, the CDR3 is TGTGCCAGTAGTATATGGCTAGCGAGCTCCTACGAGCAGTACTTC. Its translation: CASSIWLASSYEQYF.

The J gene is TRBJ1-6, the V gene TRBV9; a possible D gene is TRBD1 (5 bases). The CDR3 is 14 amino acids. V dropped 4 bases and J dropped 6 bases, with 11 bases sitting between them. CDR1 SGDLS and CDR2 YYNGEE come from the germline V gene. Here the CDR3 reads CASSRRQGNSPLHF. The CDR3 DNA sequence: TGTGCCAGCAGCAGAAGGCAGGGTAATTCACCCCTCCACTTT. The entire variable domain, with the rest obtained from reference TRBV9 and TRBJ1-6, is as follows: DSGVTQTPKHLITATGQRVTLRCSPRSGDLSVYWYQQSLDQGLQFLIQYYNGEERAKGNILERFSAQQFPDLHSELNLSSLELGDSALYFCASSRRQGNSPLHFGNGTRLTVT.

This chain joins TRBV30 and TRBJ2-5; TRBD1 aligns across 7 bases. Losses at the gene ends were 2 bases for V and 1 base for J; bases not matched to a gene: 4. The CDR3 runs to 14 residues. CDR1 is GTSNPN and CDR2 is SVGIG in the germline V gene (reference sequence). The CDR3 protein is CAWSLGGSQETQYF. CDR3 DNA sequence: TGTGCCTGGAGTCTAGGGGGCAGCCAAGAGACCCAGTACTTC.

J is TRBJ1-1 and V is TRBV5-3; the match to TRBD1 covers 8 bases. TRBV5-3 is designated an ORF whose function remains uncertain. Losses at the gene ends were 4 bases for V and 11 bases for J; bases not matched to a gene: 19. The length of the CDR3 is 16 residues. The CDR3 coding sequence is TGTGCCAGAAGCCTACAGGGGGAATCACCCTCCCAAAGGGCTTTCTTT. Encoded protein: CARSLQGESPSQRAFF.

This chain links TRBV5-4 with TRBJ2-5; 12 nucleotides agree with TRBD2. Germline lookup yields CDR1 SGHNT and CDR2 YYREEE (reference sequence). Trimming cost V 0 bases and J 5 bases; bases outside gene matches: 5. The CDR3 runs to 16 residues. DNA of the CDR3: TGTGCCAGCAGCTTGGCCGATACTAGCGGGGGGGAGACCCAGTACTTC. This encodes CASSLADTSGGETQYF.

V gene TRBV28 combines with J gene TRBJ1-5; D may be TRBD1 (6 bases). The ends were cut back, 2 bases at V and 5 bases at J, with 10 bases in the middle. The CDR3 is made up of 14 amino acids. CDR1 is MDHEN, CDR2 SYDVKM, per germline. CDR3 residues: CASSLGGVDQPQHF. Written as DNA, the CDR3 is TGTGCCAGCAGTTTAGGGGGCGTGGATCAGCCCCAGCATTTT.

This chain joins TRBV11-1 and TRBJ2-2; D may be TRBD2 (6 bases). Germline V lookup: CDR1 SGHAT, CDR2 FQDESV (reference sequence). CDR3 size: 17 residues. V lost 3 bases and J lost 2, with 16 bases in between. In DNA form, the CDR3 reads TGTGCCAGCAGCTTTGGGGAGGACACAAGTAACACCGGGGAGCTGTTTTTT. It encodes CASSFGEDTSNTGELFF.

The chain links TRBV28 to TRBJ2-1, with D perhaps matching TRBD2 (6 bases). The CDR3 contains 14 residues. Between the trimmed V and J ends, which lost 3 bases and 0 bases, there was a span of 6 bases. Germline CDR1 reads MDHEN; CDR2 reads SYDVKM. The CDR3 DNA sequence: TGTGCCAGCAGTTTCGGGAGCTCCTACAATGAGCAGTTCTTC. Amino acid sequence: CASSFGSSYNEQFF.

The CDR3, as DNA: TGTGCCACCAGCAGAGATTGGGGTTCAGGGGGACCCTACGAGCAGTACTTC. Its protein is CATSRDWGSGGPYEQYF. This rearrangement joins TRBV15 to TRBJ2-7; 7 bases are a match to TRBD1. CDR1 and CDR2 from the germline V gene are LNHNV and YYDKDF (reference sequence). The CDR3 contains 17 residues. With V trimmed by 0 bases and J by 2 bases, 10 bases remained unmatched. Based on the CDR3 plus reference TRBV15 and TRBJ2-7, the full variable domain is DAMVIQNPRYQVTQFGKPVTLSCSQTLNHNVMYWYQQKSSQAPKLLFHYYDKDFNNEADTPDNFQSRRPNTSFCFLDIRSPGLGDTAMYLCATSRDWGSGGPYEQYFGPGTRLTVT.